The 9 T cell receptor beta chains below all came from one sample that was sequenced in a study of T cell changes during pregnancy in multiple sclerosis. Libraries were prepared by immunoSEQ multiplex PCR; TCRdb keeps only in-frame clonotypes and omits some of them. The sample consists of some 90,000 clones, roughly nine tenths of them appearing once. The sequencing used peripheral blood, collected in the first trimester of pregnancy. These receptor sequences come from a female donor with multiple sclerosis, enrolled in a pregnancy study.

This chain links TRBV5-4 with TRBJ2-7; D possibly corresponds to TRBD2 (6 bases). V lost 4 bases and J lost 6, with 20 bases in between. Per the germline V gene, CDR1 is SGHNT and CDR2 is YYREEE (reference sequence). The CDR3 contains 15 residues. CDR3 sequence (DNA): TGTGCCAGCAGCGCGACCGGGACTCGAGAGGGCGAGCAGTACTTC. It specifies CASSATGTREGEQYF.

J is TRBJ2-2 and V is TRBV4-3; D is uncertain. Trimming took 1 base from V and 4 from J, leaving 16 bases between them. CDR3 size: 17 residues. The germline CDR1 and CDR2 sequences are LGHNA and YSLEER. The CDR3 here is CASSQGLGDTGTGELFF. CDR3 nucleotide sequence: TGCGCCAGCAGCCAAGGATTAGGTGACACCGGCACCGGGGAGCTGTTTTTT.

V and J are TRBV4-2 and TRBJ1-2, with D hard to call. Per germline, CDR1 LGHNA and CDR2 YNFKEQ. V was clipped by 1 base and J by 14 bases, with 23 bases between them. The CDR3 runs 15 residues. The CDR3 DNA reads TGTGCCAGCAGCCAAGGGTTCGGTCATGCGGGCGAGGCGACCTTC. This codes for CASSQGFGHAGEATF.

The rearrangement links TRBV6-5 to TRBJ1-4; 8 bases agree with TRBD1. Trimming at V came to 5 bases and at J to 8 bases, leaving 4 bases not matched to a gene. Looked up from germline, CDR1 is MNHEY and CDR2 is SVGAGI. CDR3 length: 13 amino acids. This CDR3 is CASSTYRGEKLFF. The CDR3 nucleotides read TGTGCCAGCAGTACCTACAGGGGGGAAAAACTGTTTTTT.

The gene calls are TRBV5-1 and TRBJ2-1, with 8 positions matching TRBD2. CDR3 size: 19 residues. Germline V lookup: CDR1 SGHRS, CDR2 YFSETQ. V was clipped by 5 bases and J by 2 bases; unmatched bases: 18. In DNA form, the CDR3 reads TGCGCCAGCAGGCGAGACGTTACCAGAGCGGGAGCTACCTACAATGAGCAGTTCTTC. Translation gives CASRRDVTRAGATYNEQFF.

In DNA form, the CDR3 reads TGTGCCAGCAGCGTAAGCGACAGGGGGCGGGTCGGGGAGCTGTTTTTT. The encoded protein is CASSVSDRGRVGELFF. V and J are TRBV9 and TRBJ2-2; 10 bases align to TRBD1. The CDR3 consists of 16 residues. Germline lookup yields CDR1 SGDLS and CDR2 YYNGEE. V lost 1 base to trimming and J lost 7 bases; unmatched junction nucleotides: 7.

This chain links TRBV2 with TRBJ1-2, with TRBD1 matching over 10 bases. Germline V gives CDR1 SNHLY, CDR2 FYNNEI. The CDR3 length is 11 residues. The CDR3 reads CGTGGDYGYTF. CDR3 DNA: TGTGGGACAGGGGGAGACTATGGCTACACCTTC.

This rearrangement joins TRBV28 to TRBJ1-5; TRBD1 matches 8 bases. Unmatched junction bases numbered 2, after V lost 3 bases and J lost 1 base. This CDR3 region has 15 residues. Germline V CDR1 and CDR2: MDHEN, SYDVKM. CDR3 in amino acids: CASSFWDRSNQPQHF. The CDR3 nucleotides are TGTGCCAGCAGTTTCTGGGACAGGAGCAATCAGCCCCAGCATTTT.

The rearrangement joins TRBV7-6 to TRBJ1-2, with TRBD1 matching 8 bases. The CDR3 extends over 14 amino acids. CDR1 and CDR2 (germline): SGHVS, FNYEAQ. With V trimmed by 4 bases and J by 5 bases, 6 bases remained unmatched. In DNA form, the CDR3 reads TGTGCCAGCAGCTCGGAGACAGGGGCTTATGGCTACACCTTC. This codes for CASSSETGAYGYTF. The full variable domain, completed using reference TRBV7-6 and TRBJ1-2, is GAGVSQSPRYKVTKRGQDVALRCDPISGHVSLYWYRQALGQGPEFLTYFNYEAQQDKSGLPNDRFSAERPEGSISTLTIQRTEQRDSAMYRCASSSETGAYGYTFGSGTRLTVV.